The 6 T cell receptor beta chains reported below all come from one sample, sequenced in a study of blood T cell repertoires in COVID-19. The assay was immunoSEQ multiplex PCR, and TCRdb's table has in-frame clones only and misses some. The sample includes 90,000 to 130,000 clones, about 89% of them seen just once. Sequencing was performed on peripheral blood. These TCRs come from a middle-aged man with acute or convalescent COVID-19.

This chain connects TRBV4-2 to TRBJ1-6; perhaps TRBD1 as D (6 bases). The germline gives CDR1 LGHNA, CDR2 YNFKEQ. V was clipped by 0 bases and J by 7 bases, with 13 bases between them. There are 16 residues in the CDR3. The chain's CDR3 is CASSQDPEGGNSPLHF. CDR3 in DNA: TGTGCCAGCAGCCAAGACCCCGAGGGGGGGAATTCACCCCTCCACTTT.

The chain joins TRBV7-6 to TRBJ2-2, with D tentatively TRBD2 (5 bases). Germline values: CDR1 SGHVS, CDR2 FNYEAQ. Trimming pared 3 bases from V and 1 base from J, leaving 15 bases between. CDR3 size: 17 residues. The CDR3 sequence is CASSFGVSGMNTGELFF. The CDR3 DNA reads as TGTGCCAGCAGCTTCGGGGTCTCGGGAATGAACACCGGGGAGCTGTTTTTT.

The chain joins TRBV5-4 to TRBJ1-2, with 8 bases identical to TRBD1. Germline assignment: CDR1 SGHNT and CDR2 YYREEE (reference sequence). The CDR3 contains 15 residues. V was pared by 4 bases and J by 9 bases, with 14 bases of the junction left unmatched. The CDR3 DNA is TGTGCCAGCAGCCAGAGCTGGACAGGGCCCGGGAGCTACACCTTC. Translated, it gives CASSQSWTGPGSYTF.

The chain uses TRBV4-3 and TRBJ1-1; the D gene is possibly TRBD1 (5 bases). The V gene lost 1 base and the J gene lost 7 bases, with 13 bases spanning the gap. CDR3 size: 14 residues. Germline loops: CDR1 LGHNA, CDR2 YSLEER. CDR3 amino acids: CASSQALRGGEAFF. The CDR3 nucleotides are TGCGCCAGCAGCCAAGCACTTAGGGGAGGTGAAGCTTTCTTT.

The CDR3 sequence: CASRYGGAGAYEQYF. The CDR3 nucleotides read TGTGCCAGTAGGTACGGGGGGGCAGGGGCCTACGAGCAGTACTTC. The chain links TRBV19 to TRBJ2-7; 8 bases are a match to TRBD2. The CDR3 has 15 amino acids. CDR1 and CDR2 (germline): LNHDA, SQIVND (reference sequence). The V and J ends lost 6 bases and 2 bases, in that order; junction bases with no gene match: 9.

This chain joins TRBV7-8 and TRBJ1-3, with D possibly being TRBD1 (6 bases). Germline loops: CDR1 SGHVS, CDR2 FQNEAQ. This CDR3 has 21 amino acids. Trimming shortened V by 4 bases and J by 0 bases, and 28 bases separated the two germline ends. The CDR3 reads CASSSTHNRDIEKDSGNTIYF. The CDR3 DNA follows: TGTGCCAGCAGCTCGACGCACAACCGGGACATCGAAAAGGACTCTGGAAACACCATATATTTT.